This is a list of T cell receptor beta chains from one sample in a study of OX40 agonist ivuxolimab in advanced cancers. Generated by immunoSEQ multiplex PCR, the TCRdb table keeps only in-frame clones and is missing some. This table has over 20,000 clones, about 85% appearing once. Sequenced material: CD4+ or CD8+ T cells sorted from blood, taken in a trial of the OX40 agonist ivuxolimab. Receptors were obtained from an adult with an advanced solid tumor such as melanoma, head and neck, liver or kidney cancer. Both conserved end residues are part of each CDR3. Each record gives: clone size, V gene, J gene, D gene, CDR3 DNA, CDR3 protein. A D gene is named only where the DNA matches it firmly. Clone size is given for some rows only: seen once, a few or many times, or a class if the clone is expanded.

clone_size: .; v_call: TRBV12-5; j_call: TRBJ2-1; d_call: TRBD1; cdr3_nt: TGTGCTAGTGGGGTGACAGGGTCCTACAATGAGCAGTTCTTC; cdr3_aa: CASGVTGSYNEQFF
clone_size: .; v_call: TRBV28; j_call: TRBJ2-7; d_call: .; cdr3_nt: TGTGCCAGCAGTGCCTACTACGAGCAGTACTTC; cdr3_aa: CASSAYYEQYF
clone_size: .; v_call: TRBV2; j_call: TRBJ1-5; d_call: .; cdr3_nt: TGTGCCAGCAGTGAGATCAGGGGTAATCAGCCCCAGCATTTT; cdr3_aa: CASSEIRGNQPQHF
clone_size: few; v_call: TRBV19; j_call: TRBJ2-5; d_call: .; cdr3_nt: TGTGCCAGTAGTATTTGGGGAGACGAGACCCAGTACTTC; cdr3_aa: CASSIWGDETQYF
clone_size: .; v_call: TRBV6-5; j_call: TRBJ1-2; d_call: .; cdr3_nt: TGTGCCAGCAGTTACTCCAGGGGCGATGGCTACACCTTC; cdr3_aa: CASSYSRGDGYTF
clone_size: .; v_call: TRBV4-2; j_call: TRBJ2-1; d_call: TRBD2; cdr3_nt: TGTGCCAGCAGCCAAGATCCCGGGGGGACCGACAATGAGCAGTTCTTC; cdr3_aa: CASSQDPGGTDNEQFF
clone_size: .; v_call: TRBV7-9; j_call: TRBJ2-7; d_call: .; cdr3_nt: TGTGCCAGCAGCTTAGATAAATACGAGCAGTACTTC; cdr3_aa: CASSLDKYEQYF
clone_size: few; v_call: TRBV2; j_call: TRBJ1-1; d_call: .; cdr3_nt: TGTGCCAGCAGTGAAGCGCGCGCAGGAATCACTGAAGCTTTCTTT; cdr3_aa: CASSEARAGITEAFF
clone_size: .; v_call: TRBV10-3; j_call: TRBJ2-1; d_call: TRBD1; cdr3_nt: TGTGCCATCAGTGGGGACAGCTCCTACAATGAGCAGTTCTTC; cdr3_aa: CAISGDSSYNEQFF
clone_size: .; v_call: TRBV6-5; j_call: TRBJ1-1; d_call: .; cdr3_nt: TGTGCCAGCAGTTACTCGGCCAATCCGAACACTGAAGCTTTCTTT; cdr3_aa: CASSYSANPNTEAFF
clone_size: once; v_call: TRBV14; j_call: TRBJ2-1; d_call: TRBD2; cdr3_nt: TGTGCCAGCAGCCCCCTCTTGCGGGAGTTTGGTAATGAGCAGTTCTTC; cdr3_aa: CASSPLLREFGNEQFF
clone_size: .; v_call: TRBV5-6; j_call: TRBJ2-7; d_call: .; cdr3_nt: TGTGCCAGCAGCCCTGATTGGGTTGGGCCTAACTCCTACGAGCAGTACTTC; cdr3_aa: CASSPDWVGPNSYEQYF
clone_size: .; v_call: TRBV21-1; j_call: TRBJ2-7; d_call: .; cdr3_nt: TGTGCCAGCAGCAAATACGAGCAGTACTTC; cdr3_aa: CASSKYEQYF
clone_size: .; v_call: TRBV11-2; j_call: TRBJ2-1; d_call: .; cdr3_nt: TGTGCCAGCAGCCCCGACAACATATCCTACAATGAGCAGTTCTTC; cdr3_aa: CASSPDNISYNEQFF
clone_size: .; v_call: TRBV5-1; j_call: TRBJ2-1; d_call: TRBD2; cdr3_nt: TGCGCCAGCAGCTTGGTCGGACTAGCGGGTTCCTACAATGAGCAGTTCTTC; cdr3_aa: CASSLVGLAGSYNEQFF
clone_size: .; v_call: TRBV27; j_call: TRBJ2-3; d_call: .; cdr3_nt: TGTGCCAGCAGTCCAAACAGGGCAGATACGCAGTATTTT; cdr3_aa: CASSPNRADTQYF
clone_size: .; v_call: TRBV9; j_call: TRBJ2-5; d_call: TRBD2; cdr3_nt: TGTGCCAGCAGCGTAGGACTAGCGGGAGGAGAGACCCAGTACTTC; cdr3_aa: CASSVGLAGGETQYF
clone_size: .; v_call: TRBV30; j_call: TRBJ2-7; d_call: .; cdr3_nt: TGTGCCTGGCGGGACTCAGGAGGCTACGAGCAGTACTTC; cdr3_aa: CAWRDSGGYEQYF
clone_size: .; v_call: TRBV2; j_call: TRBJ1-2; d_call: .; cdr3_nt: TGTGCCAGCTCCCGGGGCGGAGTCTATGGCTACACCTTC; cdr3_aa: CASSRGGVYGYTF
clone_size: .; v_call: TRBV7-6; j_call: TRBJ1-1; d_call: .; cdr3_nt: TGTGCCAGCAGCTTGACAGGGAACACTGAAGCTTTCTTT; cdr3_aa: CASSLTGNTEAFF
clone_size: .; v_call: TRBV30; j_call: TRBJ2-1; d_call: .; cdr3_nt: TGTGCCTGGAGTTTGGACTCCCACACTGAGCAGTTCTTC; cdr3_aa: CAWSLDSHTEQFF
clone_size: .; v_call: TRBV27; j_call: TRBJ2-1; d_call: .; cdr3_nt: TGTGCCAGCAGTTTTCTGGGTATTAATGAGCAGTTCTTC; cdr3_aa: CASSFLGINEQFF
clone_size: few; v_call: TRBV11-1; j_call: TRBJ2-7; d_call: .; cdr3_nt: TGTGCCAGCAGCCTCGGGGGTGACCTAACCGAGCAGTACTTC; cdr3_aa: CASSLGGDLTEQYF
clone_size: .; v_call: TRBV29-1; j_call: TRBJ2-7; d_call: .; cdr3_nt: TGCAGCGCCCTAGGACAGCCCCGCTACGAGCAGTACTTC; cdr3_aa: CSALGQPRYEQYF
clone_size: .; v_call: TRBV6-6; j_call: TRBJ2-7; d_call: .; cdr3_nt: TGTGCCAGCTCCGCTGCTAGCTCCTACGAGCAGTACTTC; cdr3_aa: CASSAASSYEQYF
clone_size: .; v_call: TRBV4-1; j_call: TRBJ2-7; d_call: TRBD1; cdr3_nt: TGCGCCAGCAGCCAAGAACGGACAGGGACCTACGAGCAGTACTTC; cdr3_aa: CASSQERTGTYEQYF